This T cell receptor beta chain was recorded in a study of graft-versus-host responses after intestinal transplantation listed by TCRdb under 2021. Describing the broader study: The transplants that recipients received were multivisceral, liver-intestinal, or isolated intestinal. Graft-versus-host and host-versus-graft alloreactive T cell clones were tracked in the graft, circulation and bone marrow after intestinal transplantation using bulk TCR-beta CDR3 sequencing. Rather than being sequenced by the commercial service, samples from a few later patients were sequenced in-house on an Illumina MiSeq and processed with MiXCR. Every recipient was given anti-thymocyte globulin induction, then maintenance tacrolimus and steroids for two to three years. Donor T cell macrochimerism was defined as a peak of at least 4% donor T cells among recipient peripheral blood mononuclear cells. The cohort enrolled under 25 intestinal transplant recipients including one retransplant, and a few patients lacking pretransplant specimens were excluded. To identify alloreactive clones, pre-transplant mixed lymphocyte reaction products were sequenced and then compared with unstimulated pre-transplant donor and recipient T cells.

As concerns this clone: There is no known antigen for this receptor. No much larger clone is present one base from it, and per-base qualities are unavailable.

The library was built by means of the immunoSEQ multiplex PCR assay. For most patients, genomic DNA was isolated with the Qiagen DNeasy Blood and Tissue Kit and shipped frozen to Adaptive Biotechnologies for TCR sequencing. High-throughput TCR-beta CDR3 sequencing of genomic DNA from most patients was performed by Adaptive Biotechnologies. Per the source publication's procedure: TCR sequencing data were retrieved from Adaptive's ImmunoSEQ software for 15 to 20 patients, whereas a few other patients were processed with MiXCR and VDJtools. CD4 versus CD8 sorting errors were corrected by removing sequences found in both subsets at a frequency ratio below 5:1. Because the origin of CDR3 nucleotide sequences shared between donor and recipient could not be assigned, those sequences were removed. At least 2-fold expansion over unstimulated cells and a minimum CFSE-low frequency of 0.002% (template counts) or 0.001% (read counts) were required for clones to be classified as alloreactive. Mappable clones were those detected in sequenced pre-transplant spleen, lymph node, or MLR CFSE-low populations of the donor or recipient. The cumulative frequency of alloreactive clones was calculated as a percentage of all sequences, weighted by copy number. In its TCRdb copy, this immuneACCESS table keeps in-frame sequences only and misses some clones. Where compared with another copy, unresolved V genes explain less than half of these, and the others have no known cause. V, J and clone size reflect that table, while D and trimming were determined from the DNA. The sample table contains tens of thousands of clones; only one count was recorded for 83% of them. The biggest ten clones account for roughly a sixth of the sample.

Study-wide findings and limitations: GvH clones turned up in recipient bone marrow, with some appearing earlier in ileal mucosa or blood, a pattern consistent with an intestinal mucosal origin. Early after transplant, declines in HvG clones were associated with peak levels of circulating GvH clones. Conclusions were limited by the relatively low number and heterogeneity of intestinal transplant patients. High GvH to HvG T cell clonal ratios were observed in the allografts of patients with donor T cell macrochimerism.

The time point label for this specimen denotes: cells obtained before transplantation from donor or recipient. CD3+CD4+ and CD3+CD8+ populations were FACS-sorted from unstimulated pre-transplant donor and recipient cells taken from spleen or lymph nodes. The specimen was unstimulated CD8+ T cells sorted from spleen or lymph node cells, collected before intestinal transplant. The sequence was collected from a human donor who received an intestinal transplant.

At the DNA level, the sequence is TGCGCCAGCAGCCGGACTGAATACACCGGGGAGCTGTTTTTT. This gives the protein CASSRTEYTGELFF. The chain was built from TRBV10-2 and TRBJ2-2; TRBD2 might be the D gene, on 5 matching bases. Trimming removed 6 bases from V and 3 bases from J, leaving 11 bases between the germline ends. Including cysteine and phenylalanine, the CDR3 has 14 amino acids. Just the 42-base CDR3 DNA is kept, in frame starting at base 1. Based on the germline V gene, the CDR1 and CDR2 sequences are WSHSY and SAAADI.